Listed here are 17 T cell receptor beta chains from one sample, sequenced in a study of T cells in Graves' hyperthyroidism and ophthalmopathy. Using RNA transcripts as the source, TCR beta CDR3 regions were amplified. Primed by the HTBI set, a first-round RT-PCR was run on the TCR CDR3. TCRdb reanalysed the multiplex PCR reads using MiXCR and keeps one entry per CDR3 protein. The sample comprises 550,000 to 700,000 distinct CDR3 sequences, around 46% of which are singletons, and around 19% rests with the top ten. The sequenced material came from peripheral blood or thyroid tissue (not recorded which). The receptors shown here come from an adult woman with Graves' disease, either hyperthyroidism or ophthalmopathy (not recorded which).

The chain uses TRBV12-3 or TRBV12-4 and TRBJ2-1; 10 nucleotides match TRBD1. The junction had 6 bases not matched to a gene; V was cut back by 5 bases and J by 5 bases. This CDR3 is 15 amino acids long. The CDR3 is CASSHSGTGDNEQFF. Here the CDR3 DNA reads TGTGCCAGCAGTCATTCGGGGACAGGGGACAATGAGCAGTTCTTC.

On this clonotype: Since no conserved phenylalanine or tryptophan closes the CDR3, a read error is the likely cause. V and J are TRBV28 and TRBJ2-7; TRBD1 aligns across 8 bases. Germline assignment: CDR1 MDHEN and CDR2 SYDVKM. The CDR3 is made up of 11 amino acids. Trimming at V came to 10 bases and at J to 6 bases, leaving 5 bases not matched to a gene. The CDR3 sequence is CATETGGEQYL. The CDR3 region has the DNA TGTGCCACCGAAACAGGGGGCGAGCAGTACCTC.

V and J are TRBV7-8 and TRBJ1-2, with D maybe TRBD1 (6 bases). The CDR3 loop spans 13 amino acids. V was shortened by 1 base and J by 8 bases, with 11 bases between the two germline ends. CDR1 is SGHVS and CDR2 is FQNEAQ in the germline V gene. The DNA of the CDR3 is TGTGCCAGCAGCTTAGGATTAGGGGGGGGCTACACCTTC. This codes for CASSLGLGGGYTF. Looking up the rest from reference TRBV7-8 and TRBJ1-2 gives the full variable domain: GAGVSQSPRYKVAKRGQDVALRCDPISGHVSLFWYQQALGQGPEFLTYFQNEAQLDKSGLPSDRFFAERPEGSVSTLKIQRTQQEDSAVYLCASSLGLGGGYTFGSGTRLTVV.

The chain uses TRBV25-1 and TRBJ1-1; D gene ambiguous. The V end lost 3 bases, the J end lost 8 bases, and 13 bases lay between the germline ends. This CDR3 comprises 13 residues. Germline lookup yields CDR1 MGHDK and CDR2 SYGVNS. The CDR3 nucleotides are TGTGCCAGCAGTGAGGGTCCCCGGCGGGAAGCTTTCTTT. Protein: CASSEGPRREAFF.

This clonotype was seen ten or more times. The chain employs TRBV6-6 and TRBJ1-5; a weak D match, TRBD1 (5 bases). CDR1 is MNHNY and CDR2 is SVGAGI in the germline V gene (reference sequence). The CDR3 totals 18 residues. Between the trimmed V and J ends, which lost 3 bases and 2 bases, there was a span of 20 bases. This CDR3 is CASSYEPKGQGRNQPQHF. DNA for the CDR3: TGTGCCAGCAGTTATGAACCTAAGGGTCAGGGACGCAATCAGCCCCAGCATTTT.

This clonotype showed up many times. The chain employs TRBV6-5 and TRBJ1-5; 7 nucleotides match TRBD1. The length of the CDR3 is 14 residues. Germline V gene data show CDR1 as MNHEY and CDR2 as SVGAGI. Trimming removed 5 bases from V and 3 bases from J; junction bases left unmatched: 4. This CDR3 reads CASSRDSYNQPQHF. The CDR3, as DNA: TGTGCCAGCAGTCGGGACAGTTACAATCAGCCCCAGCATTTT.

This clonotype was seen repeatedly, ten times or more. The rearrangement joins TRBV20-1 to TRBJ1-2; the match to TRBD1 covers 7 bases. The CDR3 totals 14 residues. Trimming at V came to 4 bases and at J to 3 bases, leaving 8 bases not matched to a gene. Per the germline V gene, CDR1 is DFQATT and CDR2 is SNEGSKA (reference sequence). The CDR3 DNA follows: TGCAGTGCTATAAGGGGGCGCGGCGACTATGGCTACACCTTC. Amino acid sequence: CSAIRGRGDYGYTF.

This clonotype was observed at least ten times. J is TRBJ2-5 and V is TRBV7-2; D is perhaps TRBD1 or TRBD2 (6 bases each). There are 16 residues in the CDR3. Germline lookup yields CDR1 SGHTA and CDR2 FQGNSA. V was trimmed by 5 bases and J by 2 bases, leaving 18 bases between them. Here the CDR3 reads CASSTSRDTLQETQYF. DNA of the CDR3: TGTGCCAGCAGCACTAGCCGGGACACACTACAAGAGACCCAGTACTTC.

The V call is TRBV5-1, the J call TRBJ2-7; 15 nucleotides align to TRBD2. CDR1 SGHRS and CDR2 YFSETQ come from the germline V gene. The CDR3 is made up of 19 amino acids. Trimming cost V 2 bases and J 7 bases; bases outside gene matches: 16. The DNA of the CDR3 is TGCGCCAGCAGCTTAGGCCCGGGACTAGCGGGAGGCCGGATGAGGGAGCAGTACTTC. Translated, it gives CASSLGPGLAGGRMREQYF.

The rearrangement uses TRBV7-3 and TRBJ1-5, with a weak D call TRBD1 (5 bases). The CDR3 extends over 13 amino acids. V was trimmed by 6 bases and J by 6 bases, leaving 12 bases between them. Germline V CDR1 and CDR2: SGHTA, FQGTGA. The CDR3 loop reads CASSSGFSQPQHF. In DNA, the CDR3 is TGTGCCAGCAGTTCAGGGTTCAGTCAGCCCCAGCATTTT.

Ten or more counts support this clonotype. The CDR3 DNA reads TGTGCCAGCTGCACCGGGACAGGCACTAGCAATCAGCCCCAGCATTTT. Translation: CASCTGTGTSNQPQHF. The chain couples TRBV7-4 to TRBJ1-5; 8 bases match TRBD1. V trimming: 8 bases; J trimming: 0 bases; junction bases outside the gene matches: 9. Germline-derived CDR1 and CDR2 are SGHVT and SQSDAQ. The CDR3 has 16 residues.

This clonotype was detected ten times or more. J is TRBJ1-1 and V is TRBV5-4; possibly TRBD1 for D (6 bases). V was shortened by 4 bases and J by 1 base, with 14 bases between the two germline ends. The CDR3 consists of 15 residues. Germline values: CDR1 SGHNT, CDR2 YYREEE (reference sequence). DNA of the CDR3: TGTGCCAGCAGCGCTCCCACAGGGACGAACACTGAAGCTTTCTTT. Translation gives CASSAPTGTNTEAFF. The complete variable domain, with remaining parts taken from reference TRBV5-4 and TRBJ1-1, reads ETGVTQSPTHLIKTRGQQVTLRCSSQSGHNTVSWYQQALGQGPQFIFQYYREEENGRGNFPPRFSGLQFPNYSSELNVNALELDDSALYLCASSAPTGTNTEAFFGQGTRLTVV.

This clonotype was seen many times. V is TRBV11-3 and J is TRBJ2-2; 7 nucleotides align to TRBD1. This CDR3 region has 16 residues. The trim removed 5 bases at V and 5 bases at J, leaving 11 bases unmatched. Germline assignment: CDR1 SGHNT and CDR2 YENEEA. CDR3 loop: CASSQRQGGSTGELFF. The DNA for the CDR3 is TGTGCCAGCAGCCAAAGACAGGGTGGGTCGACCGGGGAGCTGTTTTTT.

This clonotype was seen a few times. A single base separates this from a much larger clone, so it may be a read error. The V gene is TRBV14, the J gene TRBJ2-5; D is undetermined. This CDR3 has 11 amino acids. Per germline, CDR1 SGHDN and CDR2 FVKESK. The V end was cut by 5 bases, the J end by 5 bases, with 6 bases between. CDR3 loop: CASSWMETQYF. Written as DNA, the CDR3 is TGTGCCAGCAGCTGGATGGAGACCCAGTACTTC. The full variable domain, rest sourced from reference TRBV14 and TRBJ2-5, is EAGVTQFPSHSVIEKGQTVTLRCDPISGHDNLYWYRRVMGKEIKFLLHFVKESKQDESGMPNNRFLAERTGGTYSTLKVQPAELEDSGVYFCASSWMETQYFGPGTRLLVL.

The chain employs TRBV29-1 and TRBJ1-3, with D possibly TRBD1 on 5 matching bases. V lost 5 bases to trimming and J lost 4 bases, with 12 bases between them. The germline gives CDR1 SQVTM, CDR2 ANQGSEA. The CDR3 is 13 amino acids. CDR3 DNA sequence: TGCAGCGTTTGGTCGGGGCCAGGAAACACCATATATTTT. Amino acids: CSVWSGPGNTIYF.

The chain recombines TRBV7-2 with TRBJ2-4; 10 bases agree with TRBD2. The CDR3 is made up of 17 amino acids. After removal of 5 bases from V and 5 bases from J, the junction contained 12 bases not matched to a gene. Looked up from germline, CDR1 is SGHTA and CDR2 is FQGNSA. The CDR3 bases are TGTGCCAGCAGCCTAGTAGCGGGGGGCGTGTTTCAAAACATTCAGTACTTC. Encoded protein: CASSLVAGGVFQNIQYF.

The chain combines TRBV15 with TRBJ2-5; TRBD2 agrees at 7 bases. The CDR3 is 20 residues long. Per the germline V gene, CDR1 is LNHNV and CDR2 is YYDKDF (reference sequence). V was clipped by 0 bases and J by 5 bases; unmatched bases: 21. The CDR3 nucleotides read TGTGCCACCAGCAGAGATCCCGCTAGCGGAGTCACCGGGGAGCTCGAGACCCAGTACTTC. Translating it yields CATSRDPASGVTGELETQYF.